Below, 27 T cell receptor beta chains from the same sample are listed, as sequenced in a study of T-cell reconstitution after alpha-beta-depleted transplantation in children. As it was prepared, the TCRbeta library received unique molecular identifiers. TCRdb reanalysed the PCR reads using MiXCR and keeps one entry per CDR3 protein. The table lists more than 75,000 distinct CDR3 sequences, about 25% of them singletons, with roughly 23% in the top ten. Sample: PBMCs, taken before TCRalphabeta/CD19-depleted stem cell transplant. Receptors originate from a boy aged 2-9 years with acute lymphoblastic leukemia, due to receive a stem cell transplant.

For this clonotype: Here the CDR3 omits its conserved ending phenylalanine or tryptophan, so a read error is the likely source. The chain employs TRBV11-2 and TRBJ2-1; TRBD2 might be the D (5 bases). CDR1 is SGHAT and CDR2 is FQNNGV in the germline V gene. V gave up 5 bases and J gave up 12 bases, with 20 bases separating them. This CDR3 spans 14 amino acids. The CDR3 DNA sequence: TGTGCCAGCAGCGACCGTAGGTCTGGGAGAGGGCAGTTCTAC. This gives the protein CASSDRRSGRGQFY.

This rearrangement joins TRBV29-1 to TRBJ1-2; weak D call: TRBD1 (5 bases). CDR1 SQVTM and CDR2 ANQGSEA come from the germline V gene. V was pared by 4 bases and J by 5 bases, with 14 bases between. This CDR3 has 13 residues. The DNA for the CDR3 is TGCAGCGTTGGCCCGGGGCTGGGGTATGGCTACACCTTC. Translated, it gives CSVGPGLGYGYTF.

This clonotype was picked up a small number of times. The chain joins TRBV29-1 to TRBJ2-1; TRBD2 is a possible D gene (5 bases). This CDR3 spans 11 amino acids. Trimming cost V 4 bases and J 10 bases, with 11 bases left between them. In germline, CDR1 is SQVTM, CDR2 ANQGSEA. CDR3 sequence reads: CSVVSGWEQFF. In DNA, the CDR3 is TGCAGCGTTGTGAGCGGTTGGGAGCAGTTCTTC.

The chain employs TRBV7-3 and TRBJ2-3, with 7 positions matching TRBD2. The V segment lost 5 bases and the J segment 4 bases; nucleotides outside the gene matches: 18. CDR3 length: 18 residues. Germline CDR1 is SGHTA and CDR2 is FQGTGA. CDR3 DNA sequence: TGTGCCAGCAGCCCCGCCCCTAGCGGAGGCCTAAGCTCAGATACGCAGTATTTT. As protein: CASSPAPSGGLSSDTQYF.

This sequence joins TRBV5-1 and TRBJ2-2; possibly TRBD1 for D (5 bases). Per the germline V gene, CDR1 is SGHRS and CDR2 is YFSETQ. V shed 5 bases and J shed 4 bases, with 12 bases lying between them. The CDR3 covers 14 residues. CDR3 protein: CASRQALGTGELFF. The CDR3 DNA is TGCGCCAGCAGACAGGCCCTGGGCACCGGGGAGCTGTTTTTT.

This clonotype was seen a handful of times. The rearrangement uses TRBV5-1 and TRBJ2-3; D might be TRBD2 (6 bases). Per the germline V gene, CDR1 is SGHRS and CDR2 is YFSETQ. The CDR3 has 14 amino acids. Trimming took off 2 bases at V and 4 bases at J, with 11 bases between the two ends. CDR3 in amino acids: CASSFTTGADTQYF. The CDR3 nucleotides are TGCGCCAGCAGCTTCACAACGGGGGCAGATACGCAGTATTTT.

This rearrangement joins TRBV5-1 to TRBJ1-3; possible D gene TRBD1, 5 bases. CDR3 size: 15 residues. Germline assignment: CDR1 SGHRS and CDR2 YFSETQ. Trimming stripped 1 base from V and 6 bases from J, with 14 bases between. The CDR3 region has the DNA TGCGCCAGCAGCTTGATGGGACTACTGGAAAACACCATATATTTT. Its translation: CASSLMGLLENTIYF.

The V gene is TRBV29-1, the J gene TRBJ2-1; unclear D gene. Germline V gene data show CDR1 as SQVTM and CDR2 as ANQGSEA. The CDR3 is 10 amino acids. Trimming left V 4 bases short and J 5 bases short, with 3 bases between. CDR3: CSVGNNEQFF. The CDR3 DNA reads as TGCAGCGTTGGTAACAATGAGCAGTTCTTC.

This clonotype was detected only a few times. The V and J genes are TRBV6-1 and TRBJ2-5; 10 bases are shared with TRBD2. Germline values: CDR1 MNHNS, CDR2 SASEGT. The CDR3 length is 14 residues. V shed 4 bases, J shed 5 bases, and the junction held 4 bases outside the gene matches. Here the CDR3 reads CASSAWTSGETQYF. The CDR3 DNA reads TGTGCCAGCAGTGCATGGACTAGCGGCGAGACCCAGTACTTC.

The V gene is TRBV2, the J gene TRBJ2-7; a weak D match, TRBD2 (6 bases). V was trimmed by 5 bases and J by 0 bases, leaving 14 bases between them. The CDR3 is made up of 15 amino acids. Germline CDR1 and CDR2: SNHLY and FYNNEI. The CDR3 nucleotides read TGTGCCAGCAGTCCCCGAGCGGGCAGCTCCTACGAGCAGTACTTC. Translating gives CASSPRAGSSYEQYF.

The chain uses TRBV9 and TRBJ2-5; D possibly corresponds to TRBD2 (6 bases). Trimming cost V 2 bases and J 2 bases, with 10 bases left between them. Germline V lookup: CDR1 SGDLS, CDR2 YYNGEE. This CDR3 comprises 14 residues. The CDR3 protein is CASSVEGLQETQYF. The CDR3 region has the DNA TGTGCCAGCAGCGTGGAGGGACTGCAAGAGACCCAGTACTTC.

The chain employs TRBV28 and TRBJ1-1; D unclear. Germline V gene sequence: CDR1 MDHEN, CDR2 SYDVKM. The V and J ends lost 7 bases and 1 base respectively, with 16 bases between them. The CDR3 covers 15 residues. CDR3 loop: CASIPSGWKNTEAFF. The CDR3, as DNA: TGTGCCAGCATTCCTAGCGGTTGGAAGAACACTGAAGCTTTCTTT.

This clonotype turned up a few times. The chain uses TRBV5-1 and TRBJ2-3, with D possibly being TRBD1 or TRBD2 (5 bases each). Germline assignment: CDR1 SGHRS and CDR2 YFSETQ. The V end lost 0 bases, the J end lost 1 base, and 12 bases lay between the germline ends. The CDR3 contains 16 residues. This CDR3 is CASSLVRGRGTDTQYF. Written as DNA, the CDR3 is TGCGCCAGCAGCTTGGTGAGGGGAAGGGGCACAGATACGCAGTATTTT.

The V gene is TRBV2, the J gene TRBJ2-5; 8 bases map to TRBD2. Germline loops: CDR1 SNHLY, CDR2 FYNNEI. The CDR3 loop spans 15 amino acids. Trimming at V came to 5 bases and at J to 4 bases, leaving 9 bases not matched to a gene. The CDR3 DNA sequence: TGTGCCAGCAGTCCCAGCGGGAGATTGGTAGAGACCCAGTACTTC. Its translation is CASSPSGRLVETQYF.

The CDR3, as DNA: TGCAGTGCTAGGACAGGGGGCCGAAACACTGAAGCTTTCTTT. Protein: CSARTGGRNTEAFF. The genes are TRBV20-1 and TRBJ1-1, with 10 bases aligning to TRBD1. From germline, CDR1 is DFQATT and CDR2 SNEGSKA (reference sequence). The length of the CDR3 is 14 residues. V lost 3 bases, J lost 2 bases, and 3 bases stayed unmatched.

The V call is TRBV2, the J call TRBJ2-2, with TRBD2 identical over 10 bases. Germline V gene data show CDR1 as SNHLY and CDR2 as FYNNEI. J gave up 4 bases and V 7 bases, and 3 bases lay outside the gene matches. The CDR3 is 14 amino acids. The CDR3 DNA reads as TGTGCCAGCATAGCGGGAGGCATCACCGGGGAGCTGTTTTTT. This sequence encodes CASIAGGITGELFF.

The chain recombines TRBV28 with TRBJ2-7, with D possibly being TRBD1 (6 bases). V lost 5 bases to trimming and J lost 2 bases, with 10 bases between them. The CDR3 runs 13 residues. Germline values: CDR1 MDHEN, CDR2 SYDVKM. The CDR3 sequence: CASSRPGAYEQYF. CDR3 DNA: TGTGCCAGCAGTCGACCAGGGGCCTACGAGCAGTACTTC.

This chain connects TRBV20-1 to TRBJ2-6; 8 bases align to TRBD1. Trimming at V came to 1 base and at J to 0 bases, leaving 8 bases not matched to a gene. This CDR3 is built from 18 residues. Per germline, CDR1 DFQATT and CDR2 SNEGSKA (reference sequence). The CDR3 nucleotides read TGCAGTGCTAGAGCCAGGACAGGGTATGACTCTGGGGCCAACGTCCTGACTTTC. This translates into CSARARTGYDSGANVLTF.

The V call is TRBV20-1, the J call TRBJ1-4, with D maybe TRBD1 (5 bases). CDR3 length equals 15 residues. V dropped 0 bases and J dropped 5 bases, with 13 bases sitting between them. Germline loops: CDR1 DFQATT, CDR2 SNEGSKA (reference sequence). CDR3 nucleotide sequence: TGCAGTGCTAGAGATTCAGGGCCACTAAATGAAAAACTGTTTTTT. Translated: CSARDSGPLNEKLFF.

This clonotype was seen a handful of times. The V gene is TRBV28, the J gene TRBJ2-5; 10 positions agree with TRBD2. This CDR3 is 18 amino acids long. Germline CDR1 and CDR2: MDHEN and SYDVKM. The V segment lost 3 bases and the J segment 5 bases; nucleotides outside the gene matches: 15. CDR3 sequence reads: CASSLKNDKGLAIETQYF. CDR3 DNA sequence: TGTGCCAGCAGTTTGAAAAATGATAAGGGACTAGCGATTGAGACCCAGTACTTC.

The V call is TRBV28, the J call TRBJ1-5, with a weak D call TRBD1 (6 bases). V dropped 6 bases and J dropped 8 bases, with 23 bases sitting between them. The CDR3 is made up of 16 amino acids. Germline lookup yields CDR1 MDHEN and CDR2 SYDVKM. Written as DNA, the CDR3 is TGTGCCAGCAGGAGTCAGGGGAACCCCGCCGTGGAGCCCCAGCATTTT. It is translated as CASRSQGNPAVEPQHF.

This clonotype has just a few counts. CDR3 in DNA: TGTGCCAGCTCACCCGTAGTGAACACTGAAGCTTTCTTT. Protein: CASSPVVNTEAFF. The chain employs TRBV18 and TRBJ1-1; the D is unclear. Trimming left V 3 bases short and J 0 bases short, with 5 bases between. The CDR3 runs to 13 residues. CDR1 and CDR2 (germline): KGHSH, LQKENI.

This clonotype was seen ten or more times. V is TRBV29-1 and J is TRBJ2-7, with TRBD2 matching 8 bases. V dropped 6 bases and J dropped 4; count of bases not matched to a gene: 14. Looked up from germline, CDR1 is SQVTM and CDR2 is ANQGSEA. The CDR3 is made up of 15 amino acids. The CDR3 sequence is CSVARGAGGPYEQYF. The CDR3 nucleotides read TGCAGCGTCGCCAGAGGGGCGGGAGGACCATACGAGCAGTACTTC.

The CDR3 DNA reads as TGCGCCAGCAGCTTGATCGAGCATTGGGAGACCCAGTACTTC. Protein sequence: CASSLIEHWETQYF. V gene TRBV5-1 combines with J gene TRBJ2-5; D is unclear. Germline V lookup: CDR1 SGHRS, CDR2 YFSETQ. The CDR3 spans 14 residues. V dropped 1 base and J dropped 5 bases, with 12 bases sitting between them.

This rearrangement joins TRBV5-1 to TRBJ2-2; possible D gene TRBD2, 5 bases. Looked up from germline, CDR1 is SGHRS and CDR2 is YFSETQ. Between the trimmed V and J ends, which lost 2 bases and 0 bases, there was a span of 8 bases. CDR3 length: 15 residues. The CDR3 region has the DNA TGCGCCAGCAGCTTCGCGGAGGCGAACACCGGGGAGCTGTTTTTT. Translation: CASSFAEANTGELFF.

The chain employs TRBV4-1 and TRBJ2-1; 13 bases are a match to TRBD2. The germline CDR1 and CDR2 sequences are MGHRA and YSYEKL. The CDR3 has 15 residues. The V and J ends lost 2 bases and 9 bases, in that order; junction bases with no gene match: 4. The CDR3 bases are TGCGCCAGCAGCCAAAGGACTAGCGGGAGTAGTGAGCAGTTCTTC. Protein sequence: CASSQRTSGSSEQFF.

This clonotype came up a few times. The chain links TRBV20-1 to TRBJ2-1; TRBD2 matches at 11 bases. Germline lookup yields CDR1 DFQATT and CDR2 SNEGSKA (reference sequence). V dropped 1 base and J dropped 7; count of bases not matched to a gene: 9. This CDR3 has 16 residues. CDR3 sequence: CSARVRGLAEWNEQFF. The CDR3 DNA sequence: TGCAGTGCTAGAGTGCGGGGACTAGCGGAGTGGAATGAGCAGTTCTTC.